This TCR beta chain was identified during a study of CD8 T cells in ankylosing spondylitis. Study conclusions and caveats: Matched ankylosing spondylitis synovial fluid reportedly contained a significantly enriched population of disease-linked clones.

TCRdb redid the calling of the 5' RACE reads with MiXCR, one entry per CDR3 protein. The table records some 240,000 distinct CDR3 sequences, roughly a quarter of them present only once. Comments on this clonotype: Antigen: not known.

Losses at the gene ends were 5 bases for V and 4 bases for J; bases not matched to a gene: 4. This CDR3 region has 15 residues. The sample consisted of blood, either unsorted or a sorted T cell fraction (not recorded which). The TCR sequence derives from a male donor with ankylosing spondylitis or in good health (not recorded which). V is TRBV12-3 or TRBV12-4 and J is TRBJ2-1, with 11 bases fitting TRBD1. The CDR3 here is CASSIGTGGYNEQFF. The CDR3 DNA sequence: TGTGCCAGCAGTATAGGGACAGGGGGGTACAATGAGCAGTTCTTC.